The rows below give T cell receptor beta chains drawn from one sample of a study of shared clonotypes between healthy human individuals. Measured with immunoSEQ multiplex PCR; TCRdb has only the in-frame clones, and not every one. This sample carries about half a million clones, approximately 81% of them seen once, and the ten largest clones take roughly 13%. The sequenced material came from PBMCs. The receptor source for this set is a woman aged 40 to 50 in good health. Some clones in this sample may be carry-over from other donors' samples. CDR3s leave out the opening cysteine and the closing phenylalanine or tryptophan. The order of the fields is J gene, D gene, V gene, CDR3 protein. A D gene is named only where the DNA matches it firmly.

J: TRBJ1-5; D: NA; V: TRBV29-1; CDR3: SVQGHGNQPQH
J: TRBJ2-2; D: TRBD2; V: TRBV18; CDR3: ASSPPEAGVSSGELF
J: TRBJ2-1; D: TRBD2; V: TRBV7-7; CDR3: ASSSTGLAGVNEQF
J: TRBJ2-5; D: NA; V: TRBV7-2; CDR3: ASSWGREWETQY
J: TRBJ1-1; D: TRBD1; V: TRBV6-6; CDR3: ASSYQGVNTEAF
J: TRBJ2-5; D: NA; V: TRBV5-5; CDR3: ASSLVGETQY
J: TRBJ2-7; D: NA; V: TRBV7-2; CDR3: ASSPLGYEQY
J: TRBJ1-4; D: NA; V: TRBV19; CDR3: ASRRTQTGEKLF
J: TRBJ2-5; D: NA; V: TRBV11-2; CDR3: ASSPGLAQY
J: TRBJ2-7; D: NA; V: TRBV7-9; CDR3: ASSPARQSSYEQY
J: TRBJ2-3; D: TRBD2; V: TRBV5-4; CDR3: ASSSTSGGLTDTQY
J: TRBJ1-4; D: NA; V: TRBV11-2; CDR3: ASSPRRTNEKLF
J: TRBJ2-1; D: TRBD2; V: TRBV9; CDR3: ASSSRQTSGRIYNEQF
J: TRBJ1-1; D: TRBD1; V: TRBV5-1; CDR3: ASSPGTGSVTEAF
J: TRBJ2-1; D: TRBD1; V: TRBV7-2; CDR3: ASSTGQGAYNEQF
J: TRBJ2-7; D: NA; V: TRBV6-5; CDR3: ASSYRRSSYEQY
J: TRBJ1-3; D: NA; V: TRBV10-3; CDR3: AISESIGSGNTIY
J: TRBJ2-1; D: TRBD2; V: TRBV5-1; CDR3: ASNQRDYYYNEQF
J: TRBJ2-7; D: TRBD2; V: TRBV5-4; CDR3: ASSLTSGRMMDEQY
J: TRBJ1-1; D: NA; V: TRBV18; CDR3: ASSPRTGNTEAF
J: TRBJ1-1; D: NA; V: TRBV10-3; CDR3: AISAQGGTEAF
J: TRBJ2-7; D: NA; V: TRBV28; CDR3: ATYRYYEQY
J: TRBJ2-1; D: NA; V: TRBV25-1; CDR3: ASSELGGVIYNEQF
J: TRBJ2-2; D: TRBD2; V: TRBV4-1; CDR3: ASSLGLAGAGELF
J: TRBJ1-4; D: TRBD1; V: TRBV27; CDR3: ASSFDRGLKKLF
J: TRBJ2-2; D: TRBD1; V: TRBV5-1; CDR3: ASTGTANTGELF
J: TRBJ1-1; D: NA; V: TRBV11-3; CDR3: ASSRDVSDTEAF
J: TRBJ2-1; D: NA; V: TRBV27; CDR3: ASRSPWRSSYNEQF
J: TRBJ1-1; D: NA; V: TRBV18; CDR3: ASSPAGKNTEAF
J: TRBJ2-7; D: TRBD2; V: TRBV4-1; CDR3: ASSQGTSVSYEQY
J: TRBJ2-2; D: NA; V: TRBV18; CDR3: ASSPQANTGELF
J: TRBJ2-5; D: TRBD2; V: TRBV5-1; CDR3: ASSSGRAQETQY
J: TRBJ2-7; D: TRBD1; V: TRBV18; CDR3: ASSPSGQEFYEQY
J: TRBJ1-1; D: NA; V: TRBV13; CDR3: ASSPRGGQNTEAF
J: TRBJ1-2; D: NA; V: TRBV4-1; CDR3: ASSHPTTGGYT
J: TRBJ2-7; D: NA; V: TRBV27; CDR3: ASSAAGSALSYEQY
J: TRBJ2-6; D: NA; V: TRBV19; CDR3: ASTRARVSGANVLT
J: TRBJ1-3; D: NA; V: TRBV5-1; CDR3: ASSFSLDSGNTIY
J: TRBJ1-1; D: TRBD1; V: TRBV2; CDR3: ASKDRGPTEAF
J: TRBJ2-5; D: TRBD2; V: TRBV5-1; CDR3: ASSLGTSGRVETQY
J: TRBJ2-1; D: TRBD2; V: TRBV11-2; CDR3: ASSTGTSGIRNEQF
J: TRBJ2-1; D: TRBD2; V: TRBV7-6; CDR3: ASSLEAGGLNEQF
J: TRBJ2-7; D: NA; V: TRBV27; CDR3: ASSLKGQGGEQY
J: TRBJ2-1; D: NA; V: TRBV28; CDR3: ASSYPHGGSYNEQF
J: TRBJ2-2; D: TRBD1; V: TRBV7-9; CDR3: ASSHRDSNTGELF
J: TRBJ2-7; D: NA; V: TRBV5-4; CDR3: ASSSAGYEQY
J: TRBJ2-7; D: TRBD2; V: TRBV5-1; CDR3: ASSLGGLAGDEEQY
J: TRBJ2-7; D: TRBD1; V: TRBV7-2; CDR3: ASSRGQSSYEQY
J: TRBJ1-5; D: NA; V: TRBV30; CDR3: AWSRQVSNQPQH
J: TRBJ2-5; D: TRBD2; V: TRBV10-3; CDR3: ATKLAGGQETQY
J: TRBJ2-3; D: NA; V: TRBV6-1; CDR3: ASSEGGLQMQY